This TCR beta chain was sequenced during a study of T cell changes during pregnancy in multiple sclerosis (dated 2019 in TCRdb). Background for the entire study: Changes in the T cell repertoire over the course of pregnancy were examined in this study in women with multiple sclerosis.

CDR1 and CDR2, looked up from the germline V gene (reference sequence), are LNHDA and SQIVND. V loses 5 bases at its end and J loses 8 bases; junction bases beyond the gene matches: 8. The CDR3 contains 14 residues, cysteine and phenylalanine counted. The only DNA kept is the CDR3, 42 bases in frame from the first base. The library was generated by the immunoSEQ multiplex PCR assay. As stored in TCRdb, this immuneACCESS dataset retains in-frame rearrangements with V and J assigned. A fraction of the clones does not appear; measured against another copy, unresolved V genes explain less than half of the discrepancy, and the remainder lacks a known reason. This sample gives fewer than 40,000 clones in total; roughly 90% of them show up just once. The top ten hold 0.44% of the sample. Points on this clone: The clone's antigen remains unknown. Base qualities are not recorded, but no much larger clone differs from it by a single base.

Specimen: CD4+ T cells from peripheral blood mononuclear cells, collected in the second trimester of pregnancy. The origin of this receptor is a female donor in good health, enrolled as a control in a pregnancy study. Recombination connected TRBV19 to TRBJ2-2, and TRBD1 aligns with 7 junction nucleotides. The sequence in DNA is TGTGCCAGTAGTTGGGGCAGGGGGAGAGGGGAGCTGTTTTTT. Translation gives CASSWGRGRGELFF. Full variable domain (CDR3 extended with the reference TRBV19 and TRBJ2-2 proteins): DGGITQSPKYLFRKEGQNVTLSCEQNLNHDAMYWYRQDPGQGLRLIYYSQIVNDFQKGDIAEGYSVSREKKESFPLTVTSAQKNPTAFYLCASSWGRGRGELFFGEGSRLTVL.